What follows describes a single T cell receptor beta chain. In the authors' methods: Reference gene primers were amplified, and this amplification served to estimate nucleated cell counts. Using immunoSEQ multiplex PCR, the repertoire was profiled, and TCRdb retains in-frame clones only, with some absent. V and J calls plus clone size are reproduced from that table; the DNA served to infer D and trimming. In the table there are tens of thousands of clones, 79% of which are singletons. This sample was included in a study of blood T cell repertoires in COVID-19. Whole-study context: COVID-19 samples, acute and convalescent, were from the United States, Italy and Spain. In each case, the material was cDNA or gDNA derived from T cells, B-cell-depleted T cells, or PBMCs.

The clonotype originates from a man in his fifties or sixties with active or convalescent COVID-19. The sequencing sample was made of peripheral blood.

DNA for the CDR3: TGTGCCATCATGGAGGGGTATGGCTACACCTTC. It specifies CAIMEGYGYTF. The chain joins TRBV10-3 to TRBJ1-2; maybe TRBD1 (5 bases). V was cut by 7 bases and J by 5 bases, with 8 bases left in between. In germline, CDR1 is ENHRY, CDR2 SYGVKD. The CDR3 is 11 amino acids.